This T cell receptor beta chain was documented in a study of blood T cell repertoires in COVID-19. Study context: The study drew acute and convalescent COVID-19 samples from the United States, Italy and Spain.

Original methodology: For nucleated cells, counts were estimated from reference gene primer amplification. The data were produced by immunoSEQ multiplex PCR, yet TCRdb's version contains in-frame clones alone and is incomplete. V and J calls and clone size are given by that table; D and trimming were obtained from the DNA. Of 78,000 or so clones detected, around four fifths appear once; the ten largest clones hold roughly 9%. Losses at the gene ends were 1 base for V and 0 bases for J; bases not matched to a gene: 0. The germline V gene encodes CDR1 LGHNA and CDR2 YNFKEQ. This CDR3 is 16 amino acids long.

Input material: peripheral blood. The rearrangement links TRBV4-2 to TRBJ2-2; 9 bases fit TRBD1. The clonotype was recovered from a human donor in a cohort sampled during active COVID-19. DNA for the CDR3: TGTGCCAGCAGCCAAGGACAGGGGGCGAACACCGGGGAGCTGTTTTTT. Protein: CASSQGQGANTGELFF.